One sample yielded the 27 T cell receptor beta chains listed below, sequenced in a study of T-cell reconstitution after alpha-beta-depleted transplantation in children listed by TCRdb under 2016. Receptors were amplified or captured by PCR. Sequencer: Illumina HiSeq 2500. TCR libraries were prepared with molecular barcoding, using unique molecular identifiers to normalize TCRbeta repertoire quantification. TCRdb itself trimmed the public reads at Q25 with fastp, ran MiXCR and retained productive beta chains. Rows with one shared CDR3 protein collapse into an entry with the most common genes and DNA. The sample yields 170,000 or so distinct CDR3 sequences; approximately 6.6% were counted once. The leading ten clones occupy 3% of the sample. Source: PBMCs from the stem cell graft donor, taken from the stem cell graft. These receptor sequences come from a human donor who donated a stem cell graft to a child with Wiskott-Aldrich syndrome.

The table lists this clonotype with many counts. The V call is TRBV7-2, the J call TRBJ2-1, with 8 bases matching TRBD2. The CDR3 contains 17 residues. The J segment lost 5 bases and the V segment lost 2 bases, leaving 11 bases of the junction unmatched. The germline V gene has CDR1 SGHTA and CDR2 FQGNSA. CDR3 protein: CASSLPGLVTSNNEQFF. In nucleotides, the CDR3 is TGTGCCAGCAGCTTACCGGGACTAGTCACGTCTAACAATGAGCAGTTCTTC.

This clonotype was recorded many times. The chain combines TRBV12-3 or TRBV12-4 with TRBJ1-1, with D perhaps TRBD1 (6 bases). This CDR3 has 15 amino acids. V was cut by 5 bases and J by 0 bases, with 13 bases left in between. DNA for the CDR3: TGTGCCAGCAGTCCGGCTACAGGGATGAACACTGAAGCTTTCTTT. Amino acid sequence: CASSPATGMNTEAFF.

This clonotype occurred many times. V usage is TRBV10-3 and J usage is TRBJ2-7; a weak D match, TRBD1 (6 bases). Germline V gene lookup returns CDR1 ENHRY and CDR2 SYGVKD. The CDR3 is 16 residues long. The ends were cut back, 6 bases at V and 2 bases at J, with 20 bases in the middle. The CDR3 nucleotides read TGTGCCATCAGGGGCTCCGCAGGGGAAGTGGCCTACGAGCAGTACTTC. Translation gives CAIRGSAGEVAYEQYF.

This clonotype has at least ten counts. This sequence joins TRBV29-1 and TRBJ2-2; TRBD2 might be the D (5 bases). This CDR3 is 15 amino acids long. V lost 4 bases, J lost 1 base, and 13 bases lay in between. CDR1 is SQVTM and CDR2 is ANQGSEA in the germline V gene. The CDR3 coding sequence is TGCAGCGTTGGCCTGGGTGCGGGGAACACCGGGGAGCTGTTTTTT. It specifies CSVGLGAGNTGELFF.

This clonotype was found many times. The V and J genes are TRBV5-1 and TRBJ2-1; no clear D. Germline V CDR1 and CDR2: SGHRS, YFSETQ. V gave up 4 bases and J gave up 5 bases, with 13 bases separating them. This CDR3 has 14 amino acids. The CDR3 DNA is TGCGCCAGCAGCGTTACATCGTTAGACAATGAGCAGTTCTTC. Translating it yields CASSVTSLDNEQFF.

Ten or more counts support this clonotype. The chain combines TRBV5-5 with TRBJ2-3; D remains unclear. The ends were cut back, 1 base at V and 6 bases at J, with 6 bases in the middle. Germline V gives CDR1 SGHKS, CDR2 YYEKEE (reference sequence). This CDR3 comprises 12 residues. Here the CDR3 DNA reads TGTGCCAGCAGCTTGTTAAGGGATACGCAGTATTTT. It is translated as CASSLLRDTQYF. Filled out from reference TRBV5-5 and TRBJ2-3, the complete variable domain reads DAGVTQSPTHLIKTRGQQVTLRCSPISGHKSVSWYQQVLGQGPQFIFQYYEKEERGRGNFPDRFSARQFPNYSSELNVNALLLGDSALYLCASSLLRDTQYFGPGTRLTVL.

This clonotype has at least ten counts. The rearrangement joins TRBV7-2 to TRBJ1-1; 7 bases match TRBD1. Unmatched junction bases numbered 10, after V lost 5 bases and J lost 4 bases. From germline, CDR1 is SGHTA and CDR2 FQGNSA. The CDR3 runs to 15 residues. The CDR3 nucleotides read TGTGCCAGCAGCCTGCAGGCCGGGACAGCCACTGAAGCTTTCTTT. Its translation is CASSLQAGTATEAFF. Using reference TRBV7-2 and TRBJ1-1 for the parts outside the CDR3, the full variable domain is GAGVSQSPSNKVTEKGKDVELRCDPISGHTALYWYRQSLGQGLEFLIYFQGNSAPDKSGLPSDRFSAERTGGSVSTLTIQRTQQEDSAVYLCASSLQAGTATEAFFGQGTRLTVV.

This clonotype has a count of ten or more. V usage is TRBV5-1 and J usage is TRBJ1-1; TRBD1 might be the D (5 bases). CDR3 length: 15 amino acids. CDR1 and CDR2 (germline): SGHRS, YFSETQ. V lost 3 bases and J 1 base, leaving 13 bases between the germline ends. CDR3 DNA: TGCGCCAGCAGCTCCTTGACAGACTGGAACACTGAAGCTTTCTTT. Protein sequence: CASSSLTDWNTEAFF.

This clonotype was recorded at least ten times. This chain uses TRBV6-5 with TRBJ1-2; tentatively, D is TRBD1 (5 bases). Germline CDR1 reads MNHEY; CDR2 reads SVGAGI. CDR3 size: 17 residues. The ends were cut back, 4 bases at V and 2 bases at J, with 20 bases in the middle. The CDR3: CASSFSPMGTTNYGYTF. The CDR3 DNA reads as TGTGCCAGCAGTTTTTCTCCAATGGGGACGACAAACTATGGCTACACCTTC.

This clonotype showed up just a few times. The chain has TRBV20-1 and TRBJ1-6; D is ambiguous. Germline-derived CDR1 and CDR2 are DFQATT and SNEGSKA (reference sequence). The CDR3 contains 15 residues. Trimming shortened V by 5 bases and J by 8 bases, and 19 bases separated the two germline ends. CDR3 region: CSAYHSKRIDSPLHF. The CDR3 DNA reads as TGCAGTGCTTACCACAGTAAGCGAATCGATTCACCCCTCCACTTT.

CDR3 coding DNA: TGTGCCAGCAGCTTAACGGGGACAAGCACTGAAGCTTTCTTT. Translation gives CASSLTGTSTEAFF. J is TRBJ1-1 and V is TRBV7-9; a possible D gene is TRBD1 (6 bases). The CDR3 runs to 14 residues. Germline CDR1 reads SEHNR; CDR2 reads FQNEAQ (reference sequence). Trimming left V 2 bases short and J 4 bases short, with 11 bases between.

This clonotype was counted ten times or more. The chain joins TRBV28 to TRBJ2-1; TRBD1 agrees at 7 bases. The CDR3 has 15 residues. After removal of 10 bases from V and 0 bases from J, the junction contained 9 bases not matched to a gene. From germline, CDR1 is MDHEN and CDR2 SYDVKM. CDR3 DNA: TGTGCCACTACAGGGGTCCTTAGCTCCTACAATGAGCAGTTCTTC. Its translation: CATTGVLSSYNEQFF.

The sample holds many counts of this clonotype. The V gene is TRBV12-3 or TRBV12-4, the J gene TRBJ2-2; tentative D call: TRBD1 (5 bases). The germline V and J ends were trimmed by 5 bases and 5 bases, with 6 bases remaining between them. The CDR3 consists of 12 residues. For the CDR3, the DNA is TGTGCCAGCAGTCGACAGACCGGGGAGCTGTTTTTT. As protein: CASSRQTGELFF.

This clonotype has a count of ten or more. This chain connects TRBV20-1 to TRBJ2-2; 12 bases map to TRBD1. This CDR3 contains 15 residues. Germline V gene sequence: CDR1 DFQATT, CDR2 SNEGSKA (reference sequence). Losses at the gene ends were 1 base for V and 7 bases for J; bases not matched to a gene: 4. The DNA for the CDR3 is TGCAGTGCTAGAGTTGGGACAGGGGGCGGCGGGGAGCTGTTTTTT. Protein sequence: CSARVGTGGGGELFF.

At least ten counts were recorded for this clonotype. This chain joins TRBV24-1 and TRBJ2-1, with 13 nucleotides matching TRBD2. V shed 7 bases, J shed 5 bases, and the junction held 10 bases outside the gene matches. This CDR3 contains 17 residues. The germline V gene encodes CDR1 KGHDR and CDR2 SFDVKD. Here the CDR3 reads CATRPKTGTSGDNEQFF. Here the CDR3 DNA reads TGTGCCACCAGGCCAAAAACCGGGACTAGCGGGGACAATGAGCAGTTCTTC.

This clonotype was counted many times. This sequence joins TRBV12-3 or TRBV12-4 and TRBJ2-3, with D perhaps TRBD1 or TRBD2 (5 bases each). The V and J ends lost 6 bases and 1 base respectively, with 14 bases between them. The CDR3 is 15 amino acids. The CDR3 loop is CASSPVRGGTDTQYF. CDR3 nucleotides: TGTGCCAGCAGCCCCGTCCGAGGGGGCACAGATACGCAGTATTTT.

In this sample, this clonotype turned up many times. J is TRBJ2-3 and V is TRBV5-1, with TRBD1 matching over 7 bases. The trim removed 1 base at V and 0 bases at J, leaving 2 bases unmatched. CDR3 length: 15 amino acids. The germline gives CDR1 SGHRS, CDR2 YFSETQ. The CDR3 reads CASSLTGDSTDTQYF. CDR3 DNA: TGCGCCAGCAGCTTGACAGGGGACAGCACAGATACGCAGTATTTT.

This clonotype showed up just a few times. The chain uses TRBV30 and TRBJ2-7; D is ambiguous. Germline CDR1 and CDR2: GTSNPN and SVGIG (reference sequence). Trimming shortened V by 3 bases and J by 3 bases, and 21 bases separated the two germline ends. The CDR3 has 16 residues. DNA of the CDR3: TGTGCCTGGAGAGGCCCCGATGCCCCCTCCCTCTACGAGCAGTACTTC. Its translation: CAWRGPDAPSLYEQYF.

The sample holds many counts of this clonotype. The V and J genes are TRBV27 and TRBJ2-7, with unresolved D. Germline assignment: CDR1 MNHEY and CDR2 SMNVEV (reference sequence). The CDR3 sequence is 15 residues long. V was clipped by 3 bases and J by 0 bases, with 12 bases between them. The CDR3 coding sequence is TGTGCCAGCAGTTTTACGGGTCTTAGCTCCTACGAGCAGTACTTC. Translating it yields CASSFTGLSSYEQYF.

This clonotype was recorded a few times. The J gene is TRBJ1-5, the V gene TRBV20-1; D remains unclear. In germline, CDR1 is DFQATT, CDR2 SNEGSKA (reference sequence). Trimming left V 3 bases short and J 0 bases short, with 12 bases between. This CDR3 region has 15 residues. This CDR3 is CSASPVDGSNQPQHF. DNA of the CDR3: TGCAGTGCTAGTCCCGTGGACGGTAGCAATCAGCCCCAGCATTTT.

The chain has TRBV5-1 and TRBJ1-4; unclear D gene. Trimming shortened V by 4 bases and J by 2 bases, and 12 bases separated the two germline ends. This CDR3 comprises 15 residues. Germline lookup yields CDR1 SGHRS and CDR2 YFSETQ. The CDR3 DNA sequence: TGCGCCAGCAGCCAAATTGGTTTGACTAATGAAAAACTGTTTTTT. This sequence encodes CASSQIGLTNEKLFF.

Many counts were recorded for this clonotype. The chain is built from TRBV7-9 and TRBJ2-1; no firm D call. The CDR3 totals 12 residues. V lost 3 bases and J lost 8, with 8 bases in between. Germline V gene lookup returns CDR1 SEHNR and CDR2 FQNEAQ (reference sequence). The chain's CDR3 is CASSFTRDEQFF. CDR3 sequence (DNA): TGTGCCAGCAGCTTCACCCGCGATGAGCAGTTCTTC.

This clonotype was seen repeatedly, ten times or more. The CDR3 spells CASSLEVSNGQGAGEQYF. In DNA, the CDR3 is TGTGCCAGCAGCTTAGAGGTCTCCAACGGACAGGGGGCCGGTGAGCAGTACTTC. V is TRBV7-6 and J is TRBJ2-7; 11 bases map to TRBD1. This CDR3 has 18 residues. Germline lookup yields CDR1 SGHVS and CDR2 FNYEAQ. J was trimmed by 7 bases and V by 1 base; bases with no gene match: 15.

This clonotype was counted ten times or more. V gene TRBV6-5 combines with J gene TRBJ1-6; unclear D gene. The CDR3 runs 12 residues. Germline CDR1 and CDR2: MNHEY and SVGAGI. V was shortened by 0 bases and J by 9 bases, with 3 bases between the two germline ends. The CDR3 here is CASSYSSSPLHF. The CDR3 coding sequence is TGTGCCAGCAGTTACTCGAGTTCACCCCTCCACTTT.

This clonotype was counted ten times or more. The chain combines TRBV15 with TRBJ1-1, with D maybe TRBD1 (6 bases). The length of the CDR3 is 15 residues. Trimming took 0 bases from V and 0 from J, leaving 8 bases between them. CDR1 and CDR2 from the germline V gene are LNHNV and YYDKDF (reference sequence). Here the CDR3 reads CATSRDRGMNTEAFF. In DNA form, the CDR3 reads TGTGCCACCAGCAGAGACAGGGGAATGAACACTGAAGCTTTCTTT.

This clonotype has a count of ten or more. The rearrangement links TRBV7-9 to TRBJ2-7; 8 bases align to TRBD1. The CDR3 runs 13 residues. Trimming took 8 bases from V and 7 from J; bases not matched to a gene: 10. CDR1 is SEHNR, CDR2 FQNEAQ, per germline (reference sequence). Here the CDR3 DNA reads TGTGCCAGCCAACCGGGACAGGCGTTTGAGCAGTACTTC. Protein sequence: CASQPGQAFEQYF.

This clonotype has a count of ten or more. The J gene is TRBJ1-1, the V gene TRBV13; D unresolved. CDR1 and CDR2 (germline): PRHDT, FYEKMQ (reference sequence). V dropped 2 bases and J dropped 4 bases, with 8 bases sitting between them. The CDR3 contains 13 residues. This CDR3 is CASSLRVPTEAFF. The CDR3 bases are TGTGCCAGCAGCTTACGGGTGCCCACTGAAGCTTTCTTT.